The clone carrying this TCR beta chain was seen just once. Profiled with immunoSEQ multiplex PCR; TCRdb holds only in-frame clones, not every one. The sample has a few hundred thousand clones, 88% seen once. The sample belongs to a study of blood T cell repertoires in COVID-19. Study background: The cDNA or gDNA used as material had been derived from T cells, B-cell-depleted T cells, or PBMCs.

The ends lost 4 bases at V and 12 bases at J; junction bases unmatched: 13. The CDR3 spans 17 residues. Per germline, CDR1 KGHDR and CDR2 SFDVKD. The sequence was collected from an older woman in a cohort exposed to, infected with or recovered from COVID-19 (not recorded which). This chain uses TRBV24-1 with TRBJ2-1; 14 bases align to TRBD2. Sequencing was carried out using PBMCs or T cells enriched from blood (not recorded which). The CDR3 reads CATSEDYPGLAGASQFF. CDR3 nucleotides: TGTGCCACCAGTGAAGACTATCCGGGACTAGCGGGAGCCTCGCAGTTCTTC.